Presented here are 29 T cell receptor beta chains from one specimen sequenced in a study of shared clonotypes between healthy human individuals. Libraries were prepared by immunoSEQ multiplex PCR; TCRdb keeps only in-frame clonotypes and omits some of them. Among around 500,000 clones listed, roughly 80% were seen once. Specimen: PBMCs. These receptors were collected from a woman aged 40-49 years in good health. Some clones in this sample may be carry-over from other donors' samples.

The chain joins TRBV18 to TRBJ1-2; TRBD1 might be the D (6 bases). In germline, CDR1 is KGHSH, CDR2 LQKENI. V was trimmed by 3 bases and J by 3 bases, leaving 17 bases between them. There are 16 residues in the CDR3. CDR3 DNA sequence: TGTGCCAGCTCACCCGGATGGGGGCGCTTGGACTATGGCTACACCTTC. This translates into CASSPGWGRLDYGYTF.

In regard to this clone: It is likely a read error: a sequence one base away is far more abundant. J is TRBJ1-2 and V is TRBV30; no definite D call. V lost 1 base to trimming and J lost 4 bases, with 13 bases between them. CDR3 length: 14 amino acids. The germline CDR1 and CDR2 sequences are GTSNPN and SVGIG (reference sequence). CDR3: CAWSDSVQAYGYTF. CDR3 bases: TGTGCCTGGAGTGACTCGGTGCAGGCCTATGGCTACACCTTC.

This clone was detected only once. At one end the junction does not follow the germline gene, possibly because of a read error. Other DNA variants within this sample encode the same CDR3. CDR3 coding DNA: TGTGCCAGTAGTATCGAGACAGGGGTGAACACCGAAGCTTTCTTT. Amino acid sequence: CASSIETGVNTEAFF. The chain is built from TRBV19 and TRBJ1-1; 8 positions agree with TRBD1. The CDR3 runs 15 residues. Germline lookup yields CDR1 LNHDA and CDR2 SQIVND (reference sequence).

The gene calls are TRBV2 and TRBJ1-5; TRBD1 agrees at 7 bases. The germline V gene encodes CDR1 SNHLY and CDR2 FYNNEI. V lost 5 bases, J lost 9 bases, and 4 bases stayed unmatched. This CDR3 is built from 12 residues. The CDR3 region is CASSPRTGPQHF. In DNA form, the CDR3 reads TGTGCCAGCAGTCCCCGGACAGGGCCCCAGCATTTT.

This rearrangement joins TRBV11-3 to TRBJ1-5; D is unclear. Trimming left V 5 bases short and J 2 bases short, with 16 bases between. Germline V gives CDR1 SGHNT, CDR2 YENEEA. This CDR3 spans 16 amino acids. DNA for the CDR3: TGTGCCAGCAGCGCCCGGCAGCAGGATGGCAATCAGCCCCAGCATTTT. This gives the protein CASSARQQDGNQPQHF.

The chain recombines TRBV6-5 with TRBJ1-1; D gene ambiguous. This CDR3 has 11 residues. Germline-derived CDR1 and CDR2 are MNHEY and SVGAGI. V was clipped by 0 bases and J by 11 bases, with 7 bases between them. CDR3 sequence: CASSYSGLAFF. Written as DNA, the CDR3 is TGTGCCAGCAGTTACTCGGGGTTGGCTTTCTTT.

The chain uses TRBV7-8 and TRBJ2-7, with D hard to call. Trimming removed 1 base from V and 4 bases from J, with 11 bases in between. Per the germline V gene, CDR1 is SGHVS and CDR2 is FQNEAQ. This CDR3 region has 14 residues. The CDR3 protein is CASSLELGIYEQYF. The CDR3 DNA reads as TGTGCCAGCAGCTTAGAGCTGGGGATTTACGAGCAGTACTTC. The whole variable domain, filled in from reference TRBV7-8 and TRBJ2-7, reads GAGVSQSPRYKVAKRGQDVALRCDPISGHVSLFWYQQALGQGPEFLTYFQNEAQLDKSGLPSDRFFAERPEGSVSTLKIQRTQQEDSAVYLCASSLELGIYEQYFGPGTRLTVT.

This clone was recorded a few times. Given a far larger clone just one base away, this is likely a sequencing read error. The chain has TRBV29-1 and TRBJ1-1; tentatively, D is TRBD1 (6 bases). The V gene's germline CDR1 is SQVTM and CDR2 ANQGSEA. The CDR3 is 12 residues long. The CDR3 spells CGVEKGGTEAFF. The CDR3 bases are TGCGGCGTTGAAAAGGGGGGAACTGAAGCTTTCTTT.

The J gene is TRBJ2-3, the V gene TRBV14, with D tentatively TRBD2 (6 bases). The CDR3 runs to 17 residues. Germline CDR1 SGHDN, CDR2 FVKESK. The V and J ends lost 4 bases and 1 base respectively, with 18 bases between them. The CDR3 loop reads CASSLLGGARGTDTQYF. The CDR3 region has the DNA TGTGCCAGCAGCCTTCTTGGCGGGGCAAGGGGCACAGATACGCAGTATTTT.

Here the CDR3 reads CASISRGWDTEAFF. DNA for the CDR3: TGTGCCAGCATCAGCAGGGGTTGGGACACTGAAGCTTTCTTT. This chain connects TRBV2 to TRBJ1-1; D possibly corresponds to TRBD1 (6 bases). CDR3 size: 14 residues. Germline values: CDR1 SNHLY, CDR2 FYNNEI. Trimming took off 7 bases at V and 3 bases at J, with 15 bases between the two ends.

The CDR3 nucleotides read TGTGCCAGCTCACCGGAACAGGACCCGAACACTGAAGCTTTCTTT. The encoded protein is CASSPEQDPNTEAFF. The chain combines TRBV18 with TRBJ1-1, with D perhaps matching TRBD1 (5 bases). This CDR3 is 15 amino acids long. Trimming left V 3 bases short and J 1 base short, with 12 bases between. The germline gives CDR1 KGHSH, CDR2 LQKENI.

The rearrangement links TRBV2 to TRBJ2-3; D not certain. The germline V and J ends were trimmed by 2 bases and 7 bases, with 4 bases remaining between them. Germline V gene sequence: CDR1 SNHLY, CDR2 FYNNEI. The CDR3 contains 11 residues. The CDR3 protein is CASSESNTQYF. CDR3 DNA: TGTGCCAGCAGTGAATCCAATACGCAGTATTTT.

The CDR3 sequence: CASSSKSNSGTGFGQPQHF. The CDR3 DNA reads as TGTGCCAGCAGTTCAAAGAGTAACTCCGGGACAGGGTTCGGGCAGCCCCAGCATTTT. This sequence joins TRBV27 and TRBJ1-5; TRBD1 matches 9 bases. The germline V gene has CDR1 MNHEY and CDR2 SMNVEV (reference sequence). This CDR3 spans 19 amino acids. J was trimmed by 7 bases and V by 4 bases; bases with no gene match: 20.

In DNA form, the CDR3 reads TGTGCCAGTATGGAGGGAGTGGAAACAGATACGCAGTATTTT. It is translated as CASMEGVETDTQYF. The V and J genes are TRBV19 and TRBJ2-3; possibly TRBD2 for D (6 bases). CDR1 LNHDA and CDR2 SQIVND come from the germline V gene (reference sequence). The ends were cut back, 7 bases at V and 3 bases at J, with 14 bases in the middle. This CDR3 has 14 amino acids.

The V and J genes are TRBV27 and TRBJ2-3, with 7 bases identical to TRBD1. The CDR3 has 15 amino acids. Germline-derived CDR1 and CDR2 are MNHEY and SMNVEV (reference sequence). V lost 3 bases, J lost 2 bases, and 5 bases stayed unmatched. This chain's CDR3 is CASSFWDRFTDTQYF. The CDR3, as DNA: TGTGCCAGCAGTTTTTGGGACAGATTCACAGATACGCAGTATTTT.

This chain uses TRBV15 with TRBJ1-2, with unresolved D. The CDR3 runs 13 residues. The V gene lost 7 bases and the J gene lost 4 bases, with 13 bases spanning the gap. Germline CDR1 reads LNHNV; CDR2 reads YYDKDF (reference sequence). The CDR3 is CATTDGVSYGYTF. The CDR3 DNA reads as TGTGCCACCACCGATGGGGTTTCCTATGGCTACACCTTC.

V and J are TRBV11-2 and TRBJ2-5; 7 nucleotides agree with TRBD1. V shed 6 bases, J shed 5 bases, and the junction held 6 bases outside the gene matches. This CDR3 is 13 amino acids long. Germline V gives CDR1 SGHAT, CDR2 FQNNGV. The CDR3 DNA follows: TGTGCCAGCAGTCTTACAGGGGACGAGACCCAGTACTTC. It translates to CASSLTGDETQYF.

This clone was detected a few times. The chain links TRBV6-1 to TRBJ1-3, with D hard to call. The CDR3 is 12 residues long. Trimming shortened V by 6 bases and J by 8 bases, and 11 bases separated the two germline ends. The germline gives CDR1 MNHNS, CDR2 SASEGT. As DNA, the CDR3 is TGTGCCAGCAGGGTAACTTACGACACCATATATTTT. Residues: CASRVTYDTIYF.

In nucleotides, the CDR3 is TGTGCCAGTAGCTCCCGACGGAAGGATCTACGGGTTTCTGAAGCTTTCTTT. Protein: CASSSRRKDLRVSEAFF. V is TRBV19 and J is TRBJ1-1, with D unresolved. The CDR3 runs 17 residues. The germline V and J ends were trimmed by 6 bases and 6 bases, with 26 bases remaining between them. Germline-derived CDR1 and CDR2 are LNHDA and SQIVND (reference sequence).

The table lists this clone with a few counts. This likely traces to a read error, being one base from a far larger clone. The limits of the CDR3 on the DNA are not certain, so only TCRdb's listed CDR3 is given. Other DNA sequences in this specimen translate into the identical CDR3. V gene TRBV9 combines with J gene TRBJ1-1; the table's TRBD1 call for D was not verified on the DNA. The CDR3 sequence runs 13 residues, both termini included. CDR1 and CDR2 from the germline V gene are SGDLS and YYNGEE. CDR3 amino acids: CASSVGAGNEAFF.

In its sample, this clone was seen a few times. The chain joins TRBV18 to TRBJ2-2; D possibly corresponds to TRBD2 (6 bases). Germline V gene sequence: CDR1 KGHSH, CDR2 LQKENI. The germline V and J ends were trimmed by 2 bases and 0 bases, with 10 bases remaining between them. The length of the CDR3 is 16 residues. CDR3 nucleotides: TGTGCCAGCTCACCATTTCCTAGCGCGAACACCGGGGAGCTGTTTTTT. Encoded protein: CASSPFPSANTGELFF.

The V call is TRBV27, the J call TRBJ2-1; D is perhaps TRBD2 (5 bases). The germline gives CDR1 MNHEY, CDR2 SMNVEV (reference sequence). Trimming removed 5 bases from V and 2 bases from J, with 19 bases in between. There are 17 residues in the CDR3. In nucleotides, the CDR3 is TGTGCCAGCAGTCCAGCTAGCACCCCGTTGACCTACAATGAGCAGTTCTTC. Its translation: CASSPASTPLTYNEQFF.

This clone appeared once. J is TRBJ1-5 and V is TRBV11-2; D gene ambiguous. V dropped 1 base and J dropped 5 bases, with 12 bases sitting between them. The CDR3 spans 15 residues. Looked up from germline, CDR1 is SGHAT and CDR2 is FQNNGV. The DNA for the CDR3 is TGTGCCAGCAGCTTAGGGGGTGGTTTGGATCAGCCCCAGCATTTT. This translates into CASSLGGGLDQPQHF.

V is TRBV28 and J is TRBJ2-5, with 7 bases matching TRBD1. The germline V gene encodes CDR1 MDHEN and CDR2 SYDVKM. The CDR3 runs to 14 residues. V lost 3 bases, J lost 5 bases, and 6 bases stayed unmatched. CDR3 loop: CASSFEGARETQYF. As DNA, the CDR3 is TGTGCCAGCAGTTTTGAGGGGGCGCGGGAGACCCAGTACTTC. Variable domain in full (rest from reference TRBV28 and TRBJ2-5): DVKVTQSSRYLVKRTGEKVFLECVQDMDHENMFWYRQDPGLGLRLIYFSYDVKMKEKGDIPEGYSVSREKKERFSLILESASTNQTSMYLCASSFEGARETQYFGPGTRLLVL.

The V gene is TRBV5-1, the J gene TRBJ2-1; D possibly corresponds to TRBD1 (7 bases). Per the germline V gene, CDR1 is SGHRS and CDR2 is YFSETQ. The CDR3 is 13 amino acids. The V gene lost 0 bases and the J gene lost 15 bases, with 16 bases spanning the gap. CDR3 in amino acids: CASSLGGTEGRFF. CDR3 nucleotides: TGCGCCAGCAGCTTGGGCGGGACAGAAGGTCGGTTCTTC. Based on the CDR3 plus reference TRBV5-1 and TRBJ2-1, the full variable domain is KAGVTQTPRYLIKTRGQQVTLSCSPISGHRSVSWYQQTPGQGLQFLFEYFSETQRNKGNFPGRFSGRQFSNSRSEMNVSTLELGDSALYLCASSLGGTEGRFFGPGTRLTVL.

This chain links TRBV7-9 with TRBJ1-1, with a possible D match to TRBD1 (5 bases). The CDR3 consists of 17 residues. V was trimmed by 3 bases and J by 4 bases, leaving 21 bases between them. The germline gives CDR1 SEHNR, CDR2 FQNEAQ (reference sequence). The CDR3 DNA reads as TGTGCCAGCAGCTTCGGGCAGGGAATTCGGAGGGGCACTGAAGCTTTCTTT. It codes for CASSFGQGIRRGTEAFF. The full variable domain, with the rest looked up from reference TRBV7-9 and TRBJ1-1, is DTGVSQNPRHKITKRGQNVTFRCDPISEHNRLYWYRQTLGQGPEFLTYFQNEAQLEKSRLLSDRFSAERPKGSFSTLEIQRTEQGDSAMYLCASSFGQGIRRGTEAFFGQGTRLTVV.

Regarding this clone: A clone one base away is much larger, so this may be a read error. Other DNA sequences within the sample encode an identical CDR3. V usage is TRBV5-8 and J usage is TRBJ2-4; TRBD1 matches 8 bases. The CDR3 has 15 amino acids. Germline V gives CDR1 SGHTS, CDR2 YDEGEE. Here the CDR3 DNA reads TGTGCCAGCAGCTTGGCCGGGACAGGTCTCCGGATTCAGTACTTT. Protein product: CASSLAGTGLRIQYF.

The gene calls are TRBV5-6 and TRBJ1-2, with no clear D. The CDR3 spans 14 residues. V was cut by 0 bases and J by 2 bases, with 8 bases left in between. Per germline, CDR1 SGHDT and CDR2 YYEEEE. The CDR3 is CASSLVLQNYGYTF. CDR3 sequence (DNA): TGTGCCAGCAGCTTGGTATTACAGAACTATGGCTACACCTTC. The full variable domain, in which reference TRBV5-6 and TRBJ1-2 provide the parts outside the CDR3, is DAGVTQSPTHLIKTRGQQVTLRCSPKSGHDTVSWYQQALGQGPQFIFQYYEEEERQRGNFPDRFSGHQFPNYSSELNVNALLLGDSALYLCASSLVLQNYGYTFGSGTRLTVV.

The chain employs TRBV2 and TRBJ2-7; perhaps TRBD1 as D (6 bases). The germline gives CDR1 SNHLY, CDR2 FYNNEI. Trimming took 5 bases from V and 3 from J, leaving 17 bases between them. There are 15 residues in the CDR3. CDR3 nucleotide sequence: TGTGCCAGCAGTCCGTTGGCAGGGGACGGCTACGAGCAGTACTTC. Amino acids: CASSPLAGDGYEQYF.